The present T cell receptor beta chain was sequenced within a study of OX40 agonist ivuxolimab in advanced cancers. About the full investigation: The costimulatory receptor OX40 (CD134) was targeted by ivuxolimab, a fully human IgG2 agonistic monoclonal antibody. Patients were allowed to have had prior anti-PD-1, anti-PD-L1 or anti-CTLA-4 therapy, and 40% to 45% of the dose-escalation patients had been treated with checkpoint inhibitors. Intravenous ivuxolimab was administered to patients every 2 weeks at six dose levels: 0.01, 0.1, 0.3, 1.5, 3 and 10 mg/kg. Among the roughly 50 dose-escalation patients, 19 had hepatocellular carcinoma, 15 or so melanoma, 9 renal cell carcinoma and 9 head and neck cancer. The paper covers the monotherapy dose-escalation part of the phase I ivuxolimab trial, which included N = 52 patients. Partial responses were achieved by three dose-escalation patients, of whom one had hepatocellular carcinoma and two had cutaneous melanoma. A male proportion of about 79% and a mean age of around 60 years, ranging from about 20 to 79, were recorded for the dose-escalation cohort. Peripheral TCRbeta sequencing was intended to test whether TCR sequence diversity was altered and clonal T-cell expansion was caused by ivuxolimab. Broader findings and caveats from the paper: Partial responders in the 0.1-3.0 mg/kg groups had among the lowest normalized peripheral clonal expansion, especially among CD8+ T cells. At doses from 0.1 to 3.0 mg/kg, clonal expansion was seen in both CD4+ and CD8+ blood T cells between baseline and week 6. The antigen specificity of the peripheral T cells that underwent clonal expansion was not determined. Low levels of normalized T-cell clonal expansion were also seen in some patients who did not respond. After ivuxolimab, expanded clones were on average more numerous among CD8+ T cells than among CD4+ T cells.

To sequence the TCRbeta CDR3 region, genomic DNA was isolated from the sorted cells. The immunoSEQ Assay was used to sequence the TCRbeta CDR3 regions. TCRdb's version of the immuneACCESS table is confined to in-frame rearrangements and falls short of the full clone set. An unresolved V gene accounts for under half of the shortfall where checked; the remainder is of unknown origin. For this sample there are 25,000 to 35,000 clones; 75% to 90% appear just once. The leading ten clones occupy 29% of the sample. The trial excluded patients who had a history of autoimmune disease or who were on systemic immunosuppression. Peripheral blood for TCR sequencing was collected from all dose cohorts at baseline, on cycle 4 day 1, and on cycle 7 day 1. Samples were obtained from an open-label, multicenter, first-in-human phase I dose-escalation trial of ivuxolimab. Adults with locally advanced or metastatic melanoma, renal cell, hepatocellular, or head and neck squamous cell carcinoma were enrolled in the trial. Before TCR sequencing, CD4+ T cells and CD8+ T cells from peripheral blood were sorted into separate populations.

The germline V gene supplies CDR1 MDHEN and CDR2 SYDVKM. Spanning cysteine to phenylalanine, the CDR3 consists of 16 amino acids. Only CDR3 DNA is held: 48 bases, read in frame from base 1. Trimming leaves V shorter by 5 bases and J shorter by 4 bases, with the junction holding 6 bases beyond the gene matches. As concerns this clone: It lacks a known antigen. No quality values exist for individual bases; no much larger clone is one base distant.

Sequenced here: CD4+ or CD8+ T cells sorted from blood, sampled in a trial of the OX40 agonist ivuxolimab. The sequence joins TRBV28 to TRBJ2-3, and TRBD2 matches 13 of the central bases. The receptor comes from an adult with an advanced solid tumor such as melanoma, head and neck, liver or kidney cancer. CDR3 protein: CASSPTSGRAPDTQYF. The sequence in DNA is TGTGCCAGCAGTCCCACTAGCGGGAGGGCCCCAGATACGCAGTATTTT.